Given below is one T cell receptor (beta chain) in context. Its antigen remains unidentified. This specimen comes from a study of T cell responses to AZD1222 COVID-19 vaccine. The overall study: Combined were second doses at about 4 or about 12 weeks. Study results and caveats: Reports say nearly half of spike-specific TCRs go after unmutated variant regions. Spike-wide vaccine-associated CD4 TCRs dominated at 160-218 and 743-854. Clonal diversity was possibly underestimated; the donors were predominantly white British and more often female.

Only in-frame clones appear in the TCRdb table, and some are missing; sequencing was by immunoSEQ multiplex PCR. Among some 120,000 clones listed, roughly 88% were seen once. Losses at the gene ends were 6 bases for V and 6 bases for J; bases not matched to a gene: 12. This CDR3 has 15 amino acids. From germline, CDR1 is SNHLY and CDR2 FYNNEI. This TCR was sampled from an adult in good health. Sequences were derived from peripheral blood, sampled on day 0 of AZD1222 vaccination. The rearrangement uses TRBV2 and TRBJ2-3; 7 nucleotides match TRBD2. CDR3 residues: CASSRGGRGSDTQYF. As DNA, the CDR3 is TGTGCCAGCAGCCGGGGAGGGCGGGGGTCCGATACGCAGTATTTT.